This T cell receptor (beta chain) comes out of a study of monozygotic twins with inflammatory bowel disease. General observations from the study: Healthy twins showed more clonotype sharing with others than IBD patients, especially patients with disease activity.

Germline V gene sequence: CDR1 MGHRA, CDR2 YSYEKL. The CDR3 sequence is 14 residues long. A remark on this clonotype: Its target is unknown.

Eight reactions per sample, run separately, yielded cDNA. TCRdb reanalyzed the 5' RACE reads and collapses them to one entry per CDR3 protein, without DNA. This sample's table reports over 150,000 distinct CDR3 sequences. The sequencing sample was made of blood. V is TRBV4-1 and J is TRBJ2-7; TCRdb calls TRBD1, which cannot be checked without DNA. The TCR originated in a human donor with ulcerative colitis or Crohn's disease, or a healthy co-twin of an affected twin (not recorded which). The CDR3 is CASSQRENSYEQYF.